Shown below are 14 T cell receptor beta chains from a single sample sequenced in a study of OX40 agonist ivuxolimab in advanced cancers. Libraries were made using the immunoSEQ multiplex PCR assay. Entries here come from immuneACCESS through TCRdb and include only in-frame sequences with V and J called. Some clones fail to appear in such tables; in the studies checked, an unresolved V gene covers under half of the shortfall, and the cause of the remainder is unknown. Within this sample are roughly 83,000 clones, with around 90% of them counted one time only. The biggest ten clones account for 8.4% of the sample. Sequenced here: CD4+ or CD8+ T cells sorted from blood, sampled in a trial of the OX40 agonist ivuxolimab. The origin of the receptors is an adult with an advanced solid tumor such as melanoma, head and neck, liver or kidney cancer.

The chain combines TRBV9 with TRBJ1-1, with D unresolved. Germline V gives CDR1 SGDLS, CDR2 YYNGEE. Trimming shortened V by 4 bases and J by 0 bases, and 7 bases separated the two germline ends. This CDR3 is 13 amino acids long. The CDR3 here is CASSPDLNTEAFF. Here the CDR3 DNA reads TGTGCCAGCAGCCCAGACTTGAACACTGAAGCTTTCTTT.

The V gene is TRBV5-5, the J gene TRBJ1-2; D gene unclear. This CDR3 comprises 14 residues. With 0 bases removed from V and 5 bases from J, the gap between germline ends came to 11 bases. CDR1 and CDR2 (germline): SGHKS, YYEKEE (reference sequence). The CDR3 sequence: CASSLGTEYYGYTF. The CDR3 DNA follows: TGTGCCAGCAGCTTGGGGACGGAATATTATGGCTACACCTTC. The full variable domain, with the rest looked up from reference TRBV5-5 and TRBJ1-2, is DAGVTQSPTHLIKTRGQQVTLRCSPISGHKSVSWYQQVLGQGPQFIFQYYEKEERGRGNFPDRFSARQFPNYSSELNVNALLLGDSALYLCASSLGTEYYGYTFGSGTRLTVV.

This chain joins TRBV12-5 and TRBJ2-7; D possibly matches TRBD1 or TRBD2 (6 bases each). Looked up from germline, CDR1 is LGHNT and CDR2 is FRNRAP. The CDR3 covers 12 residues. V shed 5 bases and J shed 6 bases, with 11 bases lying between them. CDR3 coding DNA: TGTGCTAGTGGTAACGAGGGGGGCGAGCAGTACGTC. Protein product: CASGNEGGEQYV.

The CDR3: CASSPGTSNEQFF. The CDR3 bases are TGTGCCAGCAGCCCCGGGACCTCCAATGAGCAGTTCTTC. The genes are TRBV9 and TRBJ2-1; D possibly uses TRBD1 or TRBD2 (5 bases each). Germline-derived CDR1 and CDR2 are SGDLS and YYNGEE. Trimming pared 4 bases from V and 6 bases from J, leaving 11 bases between. The CDR3 covers 13 residues. Using reference TRBV9 and TRBJ2-1 for the parts outside the CDR3, the full variable domain is DSGVTQTPKHLITATGQRVTLRCSPRSGDLSVYWYQQSLDQGLQFLIQYYNGEERAKGNILERFSAQQFPDLHSELNLSSLELGDSALYFCASSPGTSNEQFFGPGTRLTVL.

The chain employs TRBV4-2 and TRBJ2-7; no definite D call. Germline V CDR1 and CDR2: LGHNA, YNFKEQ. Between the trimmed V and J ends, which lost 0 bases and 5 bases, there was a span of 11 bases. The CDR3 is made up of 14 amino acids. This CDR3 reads CASSQEVAAHEQYF. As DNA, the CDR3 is TGTGCCAGCAGCCAAGAGGTGGCAGCTCACGAGCAGTACTTC.

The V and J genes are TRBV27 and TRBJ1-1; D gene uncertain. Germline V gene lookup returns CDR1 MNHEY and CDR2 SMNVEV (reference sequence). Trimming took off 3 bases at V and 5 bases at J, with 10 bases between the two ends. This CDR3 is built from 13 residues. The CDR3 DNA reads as TGTGCCAGCAGTTTGGGTGGAGGAACTGAAGCTTTCTTT. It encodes CASSLGGGTEAFF.

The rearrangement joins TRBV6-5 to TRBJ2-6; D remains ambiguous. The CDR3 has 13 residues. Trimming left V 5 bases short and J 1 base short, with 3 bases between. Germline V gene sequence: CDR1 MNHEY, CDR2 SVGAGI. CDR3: CASSISGANVLTF. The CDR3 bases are TGTGCCAGCAGTATATCTGGGGCCAACGTCCTGACTTTC.

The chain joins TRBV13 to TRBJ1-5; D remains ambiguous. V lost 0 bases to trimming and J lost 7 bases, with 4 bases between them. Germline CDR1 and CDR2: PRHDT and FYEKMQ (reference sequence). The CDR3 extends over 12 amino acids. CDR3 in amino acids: CASSLGRQPQHF. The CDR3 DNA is TGTGCCAGCAGCTTAGGGCGGCAGCCCCAGCATTTT.

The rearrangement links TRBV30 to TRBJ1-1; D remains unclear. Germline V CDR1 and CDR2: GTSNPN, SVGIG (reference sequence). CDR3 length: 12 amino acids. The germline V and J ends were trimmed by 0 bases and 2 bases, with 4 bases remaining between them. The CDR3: CAWSVINTEAFF. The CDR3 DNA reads TGTGCCTGGAGTGTAATAAACACTGAAGCTTTCTTT.

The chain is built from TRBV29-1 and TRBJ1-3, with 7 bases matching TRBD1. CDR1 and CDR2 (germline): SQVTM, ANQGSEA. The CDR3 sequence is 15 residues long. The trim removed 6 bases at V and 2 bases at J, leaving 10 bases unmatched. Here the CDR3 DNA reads TGCAGCGTCCTACAAATAACAGGGGCTGGAAACACCATATATTTT. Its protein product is CSVLQITGAGNTIYF.

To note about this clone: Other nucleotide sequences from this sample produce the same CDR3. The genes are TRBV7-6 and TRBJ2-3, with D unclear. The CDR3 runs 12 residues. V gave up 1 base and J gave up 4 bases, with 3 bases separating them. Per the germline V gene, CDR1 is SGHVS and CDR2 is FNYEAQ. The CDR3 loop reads CASSLGPDTQYF. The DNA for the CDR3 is TGTGCCAGCAGCTTAGGGCCAGATACGCAGTATTTT.

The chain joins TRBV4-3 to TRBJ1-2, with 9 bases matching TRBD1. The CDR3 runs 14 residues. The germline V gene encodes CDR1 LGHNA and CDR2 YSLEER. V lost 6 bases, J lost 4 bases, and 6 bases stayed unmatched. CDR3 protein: CASRHTGGSYGYTF. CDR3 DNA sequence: TGCGCCAGCAGGCACACAGGGGGCAGCTATGGCTACACCTTC.

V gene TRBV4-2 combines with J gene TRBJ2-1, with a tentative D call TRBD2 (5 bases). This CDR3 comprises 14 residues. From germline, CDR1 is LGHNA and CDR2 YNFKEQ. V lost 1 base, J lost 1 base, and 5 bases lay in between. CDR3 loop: CASSQGGSYNEQFF. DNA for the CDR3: TGTGCCAGCAGCCAAGGCGGGTCCTACAATGAGCAGTTCTTC.

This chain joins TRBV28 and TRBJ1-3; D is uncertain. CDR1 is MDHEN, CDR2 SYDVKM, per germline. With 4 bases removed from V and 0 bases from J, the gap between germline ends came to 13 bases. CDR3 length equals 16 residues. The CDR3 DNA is TGTGCCAGCAGTTACGGACGGACCTTCTCTGGAAACACCATATATTTT. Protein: CASSYGRTFSGNTIYF. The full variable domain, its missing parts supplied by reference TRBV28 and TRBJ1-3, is DVKVTQSSRYLVKRTGEKVFLECVQDMDHENMFWYRQDPGLGLRLIYFSYDVKMKEKGDIPEGYSVSREKKERFSLILESASTNQTSMYLCASSYGRTFSGNTIYFGEGSWLTVV.